Below are 8 T cell receptor beta chains sequenced from a single sample in a study of shared clonotypes between healthy human individuals. Only CD45RO-negative cells positively selected for CCR7 counted as naive CD8 cells, so terminally differentiated effector memory CD45RA+ cells were excluded. Generated by immunoSEQ multiplex PCR, the TCRdb table keeps only in-frame clones and is missing some. The data contain around 2.1 million clones, 90% to 95% of them singletons. Sequencing was done on a sample of naive CD8+ T cells from PBMCs. All receptors derive from a man aged 18 to 30 in good health. Some clones in this sample may be carry-over from other donors' samples.

V usage is TRBV9 and J usage is TRBJ1-4; D remains unclear. CDR1 and CDR2 (germline): SGDLS, YYNGEE. The CDR3 sequence is 13 residues long. V lost 3 bases to trimming and J lost 7 bases, with 10 bases between them. CDR3 protein: CASSGRVAEKLFF. In DNA, the CDR3 is TGTGCCAGCAGCGGCCGGGTGGCTGAAAAACTGTTTTTT.

J is TRBJ2-7 and V is TRBV4-2; D unresolved. Trimming left V 5 bases short and J 1 base short, with 12 bases between. Germline CDR1 and CDR2: LGHNA and YNFKEQ. CDR3 length equals 14 residues. The CDR3 nucleotides read TGTGCCAGCAGCGAGCAGGCTAGTTCCTACGAGCAGTACTTC. Amino acids: CASSEQASSYEQYF.

The chain employs TRBV28 and TRBJ2-7, with D unresolved. The V end was cut by 7 bases, the J end by 5 bases, with 9 bases between. Germline CDR1 reads MDHEN; CDR2 reads SYDVKM. The CDR3 consists of 11 residues. The CDR3 loop is CASTPGHEQYF. CDR3 nucleotide sequence: TGTGCCAGCACCCCGGGCCACGAGCAGTACTTC. Filled out from reference TRBV28 and TRBJ2-7, the complete variable domain reads DVKVTQSSRYLVKRTGEKVFLECVQDMDHENMFWYRQDPGLGLRLIYFSYDVKMKEKGDIPEGYSVSREKKERFSLILESASTNQTSMYLCASTPGHEQYFGPGTRLTVT.

Only one count was recorded for this clone. Compared with germline, one end of the junction differs, possibly owing to a read error. This chain joins TRBV19 and TRBJ1-3; possibly TRBD1 for D (6 bases). The CDR3 is 16 amino acids. From germline, CDR1 is LNHDA and CDR2 SQIVND (reference sequence). The CDR3 DNA sequence: TGTGCCGGTAGTATTTTCGGGGACATCTCTGGAAACACCATATATTTT. Amino acids: CAGSIFGDISGNTIYF. Drawing the rest from reference TRBV19 and TRBJ1-3, the complete variable domain is DGGITQSPKYLFRKEGQNVTLSCEQNLNHDAMYWYRQDPGQGLRLIYYSQIVNDFQKGDIAEGYSVSREKKESFPLTVTSAQKNPTAFYLCAGSIFGDISGNTIYFGEGSWLTVV.

This clone came up once. The CDR3 region is CASSFPQSGNYGYTF. In DNA, the CDR3 is TGTGCCAGCAGCTTCCCCCAGTCAGGGAACTATGGCTACACCTTC. This chain joins TRBV7-9 and TRBJ1-2; a weak D match, TRBD1 (5 bases). Germline loops: CDR1 SEHNR, CDR2 FQNEAQ (reference sequence). Trimming removed 3 bases at V and 2 bases at J, with 13 bases between. The CDR3 extends over 15 amino acids.

The CDR3 here is CASSLFVIPKREPFSEQFF. Here the CDR3 DNA reads TGTGCCAGCAGCTTGTTTGTCATCCCCAAACGGGAGCCTTTCAGTGAGCAGTTCTTC. J is TRBJ2-1 and V is TRBV5-6; D is perhaps TRBD2 (6 bases). CDR3 length: 19 amino acids. Looked up from germline, CDR1 is SGHDT and CDR2 is YYEEEE. Trimming stripped 1 base from V and 9 bases from J, with 29 bases between.

The rearrangement uses TRBV13 and TRBJ2-1; 14 positions agree with TRBD2. CDR3 length: 17 amino acids. The V segment lost 4 bases and the J segment 2 bases; nucleotides outside the gene matches: 4. CDR1 and CDR2 (germline): PRHDT, FYEKMQ (reference sequence). The CDR3 DNA is TGTGCCAGCAGCTCGGGACTAGCGGGAGTGACCTACAATGAGCAGTTCTTC. It translates to CASSSGLAGVTYNEQFF.

This rearrangement joins TRBV13 to TRBJ1-1; 8 bases fit TRBD1. This CDR3 has 15 amino acids. Germline V gives CDR1 PRHDT, CDR2 FYEKMQ (reference sequence). V trimming: 5 bases; J trimming: 1 base; junction bases outside the gene matches: 6. The CDR3: CASSPTGGANTEAFF. The DNA for the CDR3 is TGTGCCAGCAGCCCCACAGGGGGAGCGAACACTGAAGCTTTCTTT.